The clone carrying this T cell receptor beta chain was recorded only once. What it binds is not known. Measured with immunoSEQ multiplex PCR; TCRdb has only the in-frame clones, and not every one. This table has about 47,000 clones, about 85% appearing once. CDR1 SGHTA and CDR2 FQGNSA come from the germline V gene. The CDR3 has 16 amino acids. With 1 base removed from V and 4 bases from J, the gap between germline ends came to 15 bases. This sample is drawn from a study of OX40 agonist ivuxolimab in advanced cancers. Study-wide background: Ivuxolimab, an agonist antibody against OX40 (CD134), was given to patients. Whole-study results and caveats: With doses of 0.1-3.0 mg/kg, partial responders showed among the lowest clonal expansion. In the 0.1 to 3.0 mg/kg range, CD4+ and CD8+ blood T cells had expanded clonally by week 6.

The V call is TRBV7-2, the J call TRBJ2-3; the D gene is possibly TRBD2 (5 bases). Sequenced material: CD4+ or CD8+ T cells sorted from blood, taken in a trial of the OX40 agonist ivuxolimab. The origin of this receptor is an adult with an advanced solid tumor such as melanoma, head and neck, liver or kidney cancer. The CDR3 DNA follows: TGTGCCAGCAGCTTAGTAGTTGGGCCGCGGGCAGATACGCAGTATTTT. Its protein product is CASSLVVGPRADTQYF.